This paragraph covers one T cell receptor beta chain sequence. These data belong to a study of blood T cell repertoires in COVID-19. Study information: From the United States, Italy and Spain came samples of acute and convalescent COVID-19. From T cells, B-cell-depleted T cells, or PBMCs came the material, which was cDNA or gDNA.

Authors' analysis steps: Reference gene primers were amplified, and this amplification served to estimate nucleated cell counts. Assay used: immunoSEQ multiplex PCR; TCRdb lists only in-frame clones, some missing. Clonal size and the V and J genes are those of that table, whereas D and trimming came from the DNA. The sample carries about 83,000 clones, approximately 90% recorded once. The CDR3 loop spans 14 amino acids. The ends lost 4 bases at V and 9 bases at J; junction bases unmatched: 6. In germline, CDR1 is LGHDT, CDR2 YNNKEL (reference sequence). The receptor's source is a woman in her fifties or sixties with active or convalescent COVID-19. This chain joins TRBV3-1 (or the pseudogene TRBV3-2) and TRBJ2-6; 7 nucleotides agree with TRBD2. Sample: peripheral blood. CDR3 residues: CASSPSGGGNVLTF. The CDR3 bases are TGTGCCAGCAGCCCCTCGGGGGGAGGCAACGTCCTGACTTTC.